The rows below give T cell receptor beta chains drawn from one sample of a study of beta chain features in type 1 diabetes. The table came from immunoSEQ multiplex PCR; TCRdb's copy has only in-frame clones and leaves some out. Here the sample spans 200,000 to 250,000 clones, 12% to 15% being singletons. Sequenced sample: naive CD4+ T cells from blood. The origin of the receptors is a woman in her thirties or forties in good health. Both conserved end residues are part of each CDR3. D genes are given only for firm matches. A clone size is listed for some rows: how often the clone was seen (once, few, many), or a class if it is expanded.

v_call	j_call	clone_size	d_call	cdr3_nt	cdr3_aa
TRBV27	TRBJ2-2	.	.	TGTGCCAGCAGTTCTCCGTTGTACACCGGGGAGCTGTTTTTT	CASSSPLYTGELFF
TRBV5-1	TRBJ2-5	few	TRBD2	TGCGCCAGCAGCTTAGACGGGGGGGCGATGGAGACCCAGTACTTC	CASSLDGGAMETQYF
TRBV2	TRBJ2-2	.	.	TGTGCCAGCCGAAGTCGGGGGTTGGCCGGGGAGCTGTTTTTT	CASRSRGLAGELFF
TRBV7-2	TRBJ2-1	.	TRBD2	TGTGCCAGCAGCCTGCGGCGGAGCGGGGGGGCCTCCTACAATGAGCAGTTCTTC	CASSLRRSGGASYNEQFF
TRBV5-4	TRBJ2-3	.	TRBD2	TGTGCCAGCAGCTTGAGGACGGGACTAGGGACAGATACGCAGTATTTT	CASSLRTGLGTDTQYF
TRBV11-3	TRBJ1-1	few	.	TGTGCCAGCAGCTTAAATCTACCAGGGTGGAACACTGAAGCTTTCTTT	CASSLNLPGWNTEAFF
TRBV14	TRBJ2-5	.	.	TGTGCCAGCAGCTCTATCCAAGAGACCCAGTACTTC	CASSSIQETQYF
TRBV5-1	TRBJ1-5	.	.	TGCGCCAGCAGCTTGGACGGAGGAGGGGTGGGCAATCAGCCCCAGCATTTT	CASSLDGGGVGNQPQHF
TRBV7-9	TRBJ2-3	many	.	TGTGCCAGCAGCCTAGGGGTGGGCTGGGATTTT	CASSLGVGWDF
TRBV11-3	TRBJ2-1	.	.	TGTGCCAGCAGCTTAGCAGGCGCAGGGACCTACAATGAGCAGTTCTTC	CASSLAGAGTYNEQFF
TRBV9	TRBJ2-7	.	TRBD2	TGTGCCAGCAGCGTAAACCTAGCGGGGGTAGAGCAGTACTTC	CASSVNLAGVEQYF
TRBV5-1	TRBJ1-4	.	.	TGCGCCAGCAGCTTGGTAGGGAGTAATGAAAAACTGTTTTTT	CASSLVGSNEKLFF
TRBV10-2	TRBJ2-7	.	TRBD2	TGCGCCAGCAGTGCCAGCGGGGGCATACCATACGAGCAGTACTTC	CASSASGGIPYEQYF
TRBV6-5	TRBJ2-5	few	.	TGTGCCACCATTTGGGCACCCCAAGAGACCCAGTACTTC	CATIWAPQETQYF
TRBV7-2	TRBJ2-7	.	TRBD1	TGTGCCAGCAGCTTAGCCGGGACAGGGATTTACGAGCAGTACTTC	CASSLAGTGIYEQYF
TRBV7-2	TRBJ2-7	few	TRBD1	TGTGCCAGCAGCCCTGGGACAGGGGCTTACGAGCAGTACTTC	CASSPGTGAYEQYF
TRBV19	TRBJ2-6	few	.	TGTGCCAGTAGGGGGACATCTGGGGCCAACGTCCTGACTTTC	CASRGTSGANVLTF
TRBV19	TRBJ2-2	.	TRBD1	TGTGCCAGTAGTTTGACAGGGGGGAACGGGGAGCTGTTTTTT	CASSLTGGNGELFF
TRBV28	TRBJ2-5	few	.	TGTGCCAGCAGTTCCCCCCAGGGGAGAGGGGGTGAGACCCAGTACTTC	CASSSPQGRGGETQYF
TRBV5-4	TRBJ2-7	.	TRBD1	TGTGCCAGCAGACCAGACAGGGGAGGTTCCTACGAGCAGTACTTC	CASRPDRGGSYEQYF
TRBV9	TRBJ2-3	.	TRBD1	TGTGCCAGCAGTCCCGGGACAGGGGAAGATACGCAGTATTTT	CASSPGTGEDTQYF
TRBV7-9	TRBJ2-7	few	.	TGTGCCAGCAGCTTAGCGGGCCTCTCCTACGAGCAGTACTTC	CASSLAGLSYEQYF